The 30 T cell receptor beta chains reported below all come from one sample, sequenced in a study of blood T cell repertoires in COVID-19. The data were produced by immunoSEQ multiplex PCR, yet TCRdb's version contains in-frame clones alone and is incomplete. The table shows approximately 390,000 clones, with around 87% occurring only once. Sequenced material: PBMCs or T cells enriched from blood (not recorded which). The source is a woman between 50 and 59 years old who had recovered from COVID-19.

The chain is built from TRBV7-2 and TRBJ1-3, with no clear D. Trimming removed 1 base at V and 2 bases at J, with 6 bases between. Germline-derived CDR1 and CDR2 are SGHTA and FQGNSA. There are 14 residues in the CDR3. In DNA form, the CDR3 reads TGTGCCAGCAGCTTAGGGCGGGCTGGAAACACCATATATTTT. Translating it yields CASSLGRAGNTIYF.

The chain joins TRBV19 to TRBJ2-1; D perhaps matches TRBD1 (5 bases). CDR1 and CDR2 (germline): LNHDA, SQIVND (reference sequence). V was pared by 4 bases and J by 7 bases, with 20 bases between. The CDR3 sequence is 16 residues long. The CDR3 region has the DNA TGTGCCAGTAGTACACCGACGTACCAGGGTAGGAATGAGCAGTTCTTC. It translates to CASSTPTYQGRNEQFF.

The chain joins TRBV19 to TRBJ1-6, with D unresolved. The germline V and J ends were trimmed by 4 bases and 7 bases, with 11 bases remaining between them. Germline assignment: CDR1 LNHDA and CDR2 SQIVND (reference sequence). This CDR3 is built from 14 residues. The CDR3 nucleotides read TGTGCCAGTAGTAAGTTGGAGTTAAATTCACCCCTCCACTTT. It is translated as CASSKLELNSPLHF. The full variable domain, in which reference TRBV19 and TRBJ1-6 provide the parts outside the CDR3, is DGGITQSPKYLFRKEGQNVTLSCEQNLNHDAMYWYRQDPGQGLRLIYYSQIVNDFQKGDIAEGYSVSREKKESFPLTVTSAQKNPTAFYLCASSKLELNSPLHFGNGTRLTVT.

The V gene is TRBV6-1, the J gene TRBJ2-4; maybe TRBD1 (5 bases). This CDR3 has 19 residues. The germline V and J ends were trimmed by 2 bases and 2 bases, with 22 bases remaining between them. The germline CDR1 and CDR2 sequences are MNHNS and SASEGT. CDR3 sequence (DNA): TGTGCCAGCAGTGAAAGTGGAAGCCGGCAGGGTCTAACCAAAAACATTCAGTACTTC. This translates into CASSESGSRQGLTKNIQYF.

The count of this clone is one. The J gene is TRBJ1-1, the V gene TRBV5-1; D unresolved. Germline lookup yields CDR1 SGHRS and CDR2 YFSETQ. V lost 4 bases and J lost 1, with 11 bases in between. The CDR3 consists of 14 residues. In DNA, the CDR3 is TGCGCCAGCAGCCATACACAGACGAACACTGAAGCTTTCTTT. Protein product: CASSHTQTNTEAFF.

V is TRBV4-1 and J is TRBJ1-2; no clear D gene. V was trimmed by 0 bases and J by 4 bases, leaving 9 bases between them. CDR3 size: 14 residues. Germline V gene sequence: CDR1 MGHRA, CDR2 YSYEKL. In nucleotides, the CDR3 is TGCGCCAGCAGCCAAGATCCCCAAATCTATGGCTACACCTTC. Protein product: CASSQDPQIYGYTF.

The chain combines TRBV4-1 with TRBJ1-1, with unresolved D. The CDR3 is made up of 13 amino acids. Germline loops: CDR1 MGHRA, CDR2 YSYEKL. The V and J ends lost 3 bases and 5 bases respectively, with 10 bases between them. The CDR3 spells CASSHVGRTEAFF. CDR3 in DNA: TGCGCCAGCAGCCACGTCGGTCGGACTGAAGCTTTCTTT.

The V gene is TRBV5-6, the J gene TRBJ2-3; the D gene is possibly TRBD2 (6 bases). CDR1 is SGHDT, CDR2 YYEEEE, per germline. Deletions cut 4 bases from V and 0 bases from J, with 12 bases between. The CDR3 spans 15 residues. The CDR3 reads CASSKGLASTDTQYF. CDR3 DNA sequence: TGTGCCAGCAGCAAGGGACTTGCCAGCACAGATACGCAGTATTTT.

In this sample, this clone turned up once. The V gene is TRBV7-2, the J gene TRBJ2-1, with D possibly matching TRBD1 (6 bases). The length of the CDR3 is 14 residues. From germline, CDR1 is SGHTA and CDR2 FQGNSA. V was pared by 3 bases and J by 9 bases, with 15 bases between. The CDR3 loop is CASSFEGQLGEQFF. In nucleotides, the CDR3 is TGTGCCAGCAGCTTTGAAGGACAGTTGGGTGAGCAGTTCTTC.

In this sample, this clone turned up once. This chain connects TRBV24-1 to TRBJ1-2; D is unclear. The V gene lost 4 bases and the J gene lost 0 bases, with 11 bases spanning the gap. The CDR3 covers 15 residues. In germline, CDR1 is KGHDR, CDR2 SFDVKD. CDR3 sequence (DNA): TGTGCCACCAGTGAGCGCCGACGGGCTAACTATGGCTACACCTTC. It translates to CATSERRRANYGYTF.

This sequence joins TRBV13 and TRBJ1-6, with TRBD1 as a possible D gene (5 bases). V gave up 4 bases and J gave up 0 bases, with 16 bases separating them. Germline V CDR1 and CDR2: PRHDT, FYEKMQ (reference sequence). The CDR3 runs 18 residues. CDR3: CASSSPKGTSSYNSPLHF. In nucleotides, the CDR3 is TGTGCCAGCAGCTCCCCCAAGGGGACTAGCTCCTATAATTCACCCCTCCACTTT.

The gene calls are TRBV5-1 and TRBJ1-1; D unresolved. Germline CDR1 and CDR2: SGHRS and YFSETQ. This CDR3 is built from 15 residues. V was shortened by 0 bases and J by 1 base, with 10 bases between the two germline ends. The CDR3 spells CASSLASGSNTEAFF. The CDR3 DNA reads TGCGCCAGCAGCTTGGCCTCGGGGTCGAACACTGAAGCTTTCTTT. Full variable domain (outside the CDR3, taken from reference TRBV5-1 and TRBJ1-1): KAGVTQTPRYLIKTRGQQVTLSCSPISGHRSVSWYQQTPGQGLQFLFEYFSETQRNKGNFPGRFSGRQFSNSRSEMNVSTLELGDSALYLCASSLASGSNTEAFFGQGTRLTVV.

The chain links TRBV7-2 to TRBJ1-1; possible D gene TRBD1, 5 bases. Germline CDR1 reads SGHTA; CDR2 reads FQGNSA. Trimming removed 5 bases from V and 2 bases from J, with 18 bases in between. The CDR3 has 16 amino acids. In DNA form, the CDR3 reads TGTGCCAGCAGCACCCTGGGGTCGGGGGTTAACACTGAAGCTTTCTTT. Translating it yields CASSTLGSGVNTEAFF.

The J gene is TRBJ1-5, the V gene TRBV5-8, with a weak D call TRBD1 (5 bases). Trimming removed 2 bases at V and 3 bases at J, with 12 bases between. The CDR3 runs 15 residues. The germline V gene has CDR1 SGHTS and CDR2 YDEGEE. The CDR3 spells CASSLEGVNNQPQHF. The CDR3 DNA sequence: TGTGCCAGCAGCTTAGAAGGGGTTAACAATCAGCCCCAGCATTTT.

V usage is TRBV28 and J usage is TRBJ1-4, with 8 bases matching TRBD1. This CDR3 has 18 amino acids. CDR1 and CDR2 from the germline V gene are MDHEN and SYDVKM. The V and J ends lost 5 bases and 1 base, in that order; junction bases with no gene match: 12. The CDR3 sequence is CASSNPKQGGGTNEKLFF. The CDR3 nucleotides are TGTGCCAGCAGTAACCCCAAACAGGGGGGAGGAACTAATGAAAAACTGTTTTTT.

V is TRBV4-3 and J is TRBJ1-4, with 8 bases that match TRBD1. CDR1 and CDR2 from the germline V gene are LGHNA and YSLEER. Trimming took 2 bases from V and 7 from J; bases not matched to a gene: 6. The CDR3 is made up of 15 amino acids. The CDR3 nucleotides are TGCGCCAGCAGCCAACGACAGGGGATGACTGAAAAACTGTTTTTT. Its protein product is CASSQRQGMTEKLFF.

This chain connects TRBV27 to TRBJ1-4, with 9 nucleotides matching TRBD1. This CDR3 comprises 14 residues. In germline, CDR1 is MNHEY, CDR2 SMNVEV (reference sequence). V was pared by 7 bases and J by 5 bases, with 5 bases of the junction left unmatched. CDR3 region: CASIKDRGNEKLFF. As DNA, the CDR3 is TGTGCCAGCATCAAGGACAGGGGAAATGAAAAACTGTTTTTT.

The V and J genes are TRBV6-2 or TRBV6-3 and TRBJ1-4; no reliable D call. CDR3 length: 14 amino acids. Trimming removed 2 bases from V and 8 bases from J, with 12 bases in between. CDR1 is MNHEY, CDR2 SVGEGT, per germline. CDR3 sequence reads: CASSYVQTGEKLFF. The CDR3 nucleotides are TGTGCCAGCAGTTACGTGCAGACCGGGGAAAAACTGTTTTTT.

V and J are TRBV2 and TRBJ1-1, with TRBD1 identical over 7 bases. V gave up 5 bases and J gave up 8 bases; unmatched junction bases: 11. Per the germline V gene, CDR1 is SNHLY and CDR2 is FYNNEI. There are 14 residues in the CDR3. Here the CDR3 reads CASSSTGTVVEAFF. The DNA of the CDR3 is TGTGCCAGCAGTAGTACCGGGACAGTCGTGGAAGCTTTCTTT.

The genes are TRBV25-1 and TRBJ1-2; the D is unclear. The CDR3 is 12 residues long. V gave up 1 base and J gave up 8 bases, with 8 bases separating them. Germline V CDR1 and CDR2: MGHDK, SYGVNS. The CDR3 is CASSESGWGYTF. CDR3 sequence (DNA): TGTGCCAGCAGTGAATCAGGATGGGGCTACACCTTC.

The V call is TRBV10-3, the J call TRBJ1-1; the D is unclear. Trimming left V 6 bases short and J 0 bases short, with 8 bases between. The length of the CDR3 is 13 residues. Germline-derived CDR1 and CDR2 are ENHRY and SYGVKD. The CDR3 DNA reads TGTGCCATCAGCCCGCGGGTGAACACTGAAGCTTTCTTT. This encodes CAISPRVNTEAFF.

V and J are TRBV7-2 and TRBJ1-2; a possible D gene is TRBD1 (6 bases). Trimming removed 0 bases at V and 0 bases at J, with 8 bases between. CDR1 and CDR2 (germline): SGHTA, FQGNSA. The CDR3 covers 15 residues. CDR3 amino acids: CASSLAGGANYGYTF. As DNA, the CDR3 is TGTGCCAGCAGCTTAGCAGGGGGAGCTAACTATGGCTACACCTTC.

V gene TRBV3-1 (or the pseudogene TRBV3-2) combines with J gene TRBJ1-1; D is ambiguous. The CDR3 sequence is 16 residues long. Trimming took 3 bases from V and 1 from J, leaving 15 bases between them. The germline CDR1 and CDR2 sequences are LGHDT and YNNKEL (reference sequence). The CDR3 here is CASSQRGGLPNTEAFF. The CDR3 nucleotides are TGTGCCAGCAGCCAGAGAGGAGGGTTACCGAACACTGAAGCTTTCTTT.

The J gene is TRBJ1-2, the V gene TRBV30; 7 positions agree with TRBD1. This CDR3 comprises 12 residues. CDR1 GTSNPN and CDR2 SVGIG come from the germline V gene (reference sequence). V was pared by 5 bases and J by 4 bases, with 4 bases of the junction left unmatched. The CDR3 spells CAWEQGTYGYTF. The CDR3 DNA follows: TGTGCCTGGGAACAGGGGACCTATGGCTACACCTTC.

The V and J genes are TRBV11-3 and TRBJ2-3; D remains ambiguous. V lost 0 bases to trimming and J lost 9 bases, with 10 bases between them. Germline V gives CDR1 SGHNT, CDR2 YENEEA. The CDR3 consists of 13 residues. The CDR3 coding sequence is TGTGCCAGCAGCTTAGATTCATCACGGACGCAGTATTTT. Its translation: CASSLDSSRTQYF.

The chain couples TRBV28 to TRBJ1-6; D possibly corresponds to TRBD1 (6 bases). Between the trimmed V and J ends, which lost 3 bases and 14 bases, there was a span of 20 bases. The CDR3 extends over 15 amino acids. CDR1 and CDR2 from the germline V gene are MDHEN and SYDVKM. The CDR3 region has the DNA TGTGCCAGCAGTTTGCGGCGGGGGCTAGGTGATTCCCTCCACTTT. Residues: CASSLRRGLGDSLHF.

V and J are TRBV28 and TRBJ2-3, with 10 bases fitting TRBD1. This CDR3 spans 17 amino acids. V dropped 7 bases and J dropped 3; count of bases not matched to a gene: 13. CDR1 is MDHEN and CDR2 is SYDVKM in the germline V gene. DNA for the CDR3: TGTGCCAGCACCATCCCGGGACAGGGGATCTCAACAGATACGCAGTATTTT. Amino acids: CASTIPGQGISTDTQYF.

This chain uses TRBV28 with TRBJ2-7; D gene ambiguous. The CDR3 runs to 10 residues. The ends were cut back, 8 bases at V and 6 bases at J, with 8 bases in the middle. Germline assignment: CDR1 MDHEN and CDR2 SYDVKM. The CDR3: CASGQGEQYF. The CDR3 coding sequence is TGTGCCAGCGGGCAAGGCGAGCAGTACTTC.

This chain uses TRBV24-1 with TRBJ2-2; 7 bases match TRBD1. This CDR3 contains 14 residues. Trimming removed 10 bases from V and 1 base from J; junction bases left unmatched: 5. The V gene's germline CDR1 is KGHDR and CDR2 SFDVKD. The chain's CDR3 is CATGDRKNTGELFF. The CDR3 DNA reads TGTGCCACAGGGGACAGAAAGAACACCGGGGAGCTGTTTTTT.

The genes are TRBV25-1 and TRBJ1-1; 8 bases line up with TRBD1. There are 13 residues in the CDR3. The V gene end was trimmed by 7 bases and the J gene end by 5 bases; junction bases not matched to a gene: 6. CDR1 MGHDK and CDR2 SYGVNS come from the germline V gene. The CDR3 region is CASTGGAGTEAFF. For the CDR3, the DNA is TGTGCCAGCACAGGGGGCGCGGGAACTGAAGCTTTCTTT. The whole variable domain, filled in from reference TRBV25-1 and TRBJ1-1, reads EADIYQTPRYLVIGTGKKITLECSQTMGHDKMYWYQQDPGMELHLIHYSYGVNSTEKGDLSSESTVSRIRTEHFPLTLESARPSHTSQYLCASTGGAGTEAFFGQGTRLTVV.